Each of the 16 T cell receptor beta chains below was sequenced from the same sample in a study of blood T cell repertoires in COVID-19. The table came from immunoSEQ multiplex PCR; TCRdb's copy has only in-frame clones and leaves some out. The sample includes approximately 140,000 clones, approximately 86% seen only once; the top ten take approximately 2.3%. Sequencing was carried out using PBMCs or T cells enriched from blood (not recorded which). The receptors stem from a woman aged 50 to 60 who had recovered from COVID-19.

This chain links TRBV5-1 with TRBJ1-2; D unresolved. The CDR3 loop spans 14 amino acids. Looked up from germline, CDR1 is SGHRS and CDR2 is YFSETQ. Trimming left V 0 bases short and J 0 bases short, with 6 bases between. The CDR3 sequence is CASSLATANYGYTF. The CDR3 DNA reads as TGCGCCAGCAGCTTGGCCACAGCTAACTATGGCTACACCTTC.

This clone has just one count. The J gene is TRBJ2-6, the V gene TRBV4-1, with D uncertain. This CDR3 is 17 amino acids long. CDR1 is MGHRA and CDR2 is YSYEKL in the germline V gene. V dropped 3 bases and J dropped 0 bases, with 12 bases sitting between them. The CDR3 protein is CASSHLRSSSGANVLTF. Written as DNA, the CDR3 is TGCGCCAGCAGCCACCTGAGGTCCAGCTCTGGGGCCAACGTCCTGACTTTC.

The CDR3: CASSPGTVNTEAFF. The DNA for the CDR3 is TGTGCCAGCAGCCCCGGTACAGTTAACACTGAAGCTTTCTTT. The V and J genes are TRBV5-6 and TRBJ1-1; no clear D gene. V shed 4 bases and J shed 2 bases, with 12 bases lying between them. The CDR3 covers 14 residues. Germline V gives CDR1 SGHDT, CDR2 YYEEEE. Filled out from reference TRBV5-6 and TRBJ1-1, the complete variable domain reads DAGVTQSPTHLIKTRGQQVTLRCSPKSGHDTVSWYQQALGQGPQFIFQYYEEEERQRGNFPDRFSGHQFPNYSSELNVNALLLGDSALYLCASSPGTVNTEAFFGQGTRLTVV.

The rearrangement uses TRBV11-3 and TRBJ2-7; tentatively, D is TRBD1 (6 bases). The CDR3 contains 13 residues. Trimming shortened V by 5 bases and J by 3 bases, and 11 bases separated the two germline ends. CDR1 and CDR2 from the germline V gene are SGHNT and YENEEA. CDR3 sequence reads: CASSDTGFYEQYF. Here the CDR3 DNA reads TGTGCCAGCAGCGACACAGGGTTCTACGAGCAGTACTTC.

The chain recombines TRBV12-5 with TRBJ1-5; no definite D call. CDR3 length: 13 residues. In germline, CDR1 is LGHNT, CDR2 FRNRAP. Trimming removed 6 bases at V and 0 bases at J, with 6 bases between. The CDR3 loop reads CASGSYSNQPQHF. The CDR3 region has the DNA TGTGCTAGTGGCTCGTATAGCAATCAGCCCCAGCATTTT. The complete variable domain, with remaining parts taken from reference TRBV12-5 and TRBJ1-5, reads DARVTQTPRHKVTEMGQEVTMRCQPILGHNTVFWYRQTMMQGLELLAYFRNRAPLDDSGMPKDRFSAEMPDATLATLKIQPSEPRDSAVYFCASGSYSNQPQHFGDGTRLSIL.

The CDR3 is CASSPGQGAHNEQFF. CDR3 nucleotide sequence: TGTGCCAGCAGCCCCGGTCAGGGGGCTCACAATGAGCAGTTCTTC. The chain links TRBV11-3 to TRBJ2-1, with 8 bases lining up with TRBD1. V shed 5 bases, J shed 5 bases, and the junction held 8 bases outside the gene matches. The germline CDR1 and CDR2 sequences are SGHNT and YENEEA. This CDR3 has 15 residues.

The V call is TRBV6-5, the J call TRBJ2-7; 8 bases line up with TRBD2. CDR1 is MNHEY and CDR2 is SVGAGI in the germline V gene. With V trimmed by 0 bases and J by 0 bases, 4 bases remained unmatched. This CDR3 spans 16 amino acids. The CDR3 protein is CASSYSVRGGSYEQYF. In nucleotides, the CDR3 is TGTGCCAGCAGTTACTCGGTCCGGGGGGGCTCCTACGAGCAGTACTTC.

The chain is built from TRBV11-2 and TRBJ2-1, with a weak D call TRBD1 (5 bases). The CDR3 is 15 amino acids. The V gene lost 9 bases and the J gene lost 2 bases, with 17 bases spanning the gap. CDR1 and CDR2 from the germline V gene are SGHAT and FQNNGV. CDR3 region: CASKNPREPYNEQFF. DNA for the CDR3: TGTGCCAGTAAAAATCCCAGGGAACCCTACAATGAGCAGTTCTTC.

This clone came up once. The chain employs TRBV20-1 and TRBJ1-1, with 7 bases aligning to TRBD1. CDR1 is DFQATT and CDR2 is SNEGSKA in the germline V gene (reference sequence). Trimming cost V 3 bases and J 0 bases; bases outside gene matches: 7. The CDR3 runs 15 residues. The CDR3 coding sequence is TGCAGTGCTAGTTTCACCGGGACAGTGAACACTGAAGCTTTCTTT. It encodes CSASFTGTVNTEAFF.

The chain carries TRBV9 and TRBJ2-5; D is unclear. Germline V CDR1 and CDR2: SGDLS, YYNGEE. V was shortened by 0 bases and J by 2 bases, with 5 bases between the two germline ends. This CDR3 comprises 13 residues. DNA of the CDR3: TGTGCCAGCAGCGTAGCAGATCAAGAGACCCAGTACTTC. Translating it yields CASSVADQETQYF.

The rearrangement uses TRBV23-1 and TRBJ1-6; D may be TRBD1 (6 bases). TRBV23-1 is annotated as an ORF whose role is uncertain. Trimming left V 2 bases short and J 11 bases short, with 16 bases between. The CDR3 runs to 15 residues. This CDR3 reads CASSQEIAGVAPLHF. CDR3 nucleotide sequence: TGCGCCAGCAGTCAAGAAATTGCAGGGGTAGCACCCCTCCACTTT.

The table lists this clone with a count of one. J is TRBJ2-1 and V is TRBV9, with TRBD2 as a possible D gene (6 bases). V was cut by 1 base and J by 7 bases, with 6 bases left in between. The CDR3 contains 12 residues. Germline CDR1 and CDR2: SGDLS and YYNGEE. The CDR3 DNA sequence: TGTGCCAGCAGCGTACTAGCGAATGAGCAGTTCTTC. It codes for CASSVLANEQFF.

The chain recombines TRBV6-6 with TRBJ2-1; the D is unclear. CDR3 length: 14 residues. The germline V gene has CDR1 MNHNY and CDR2 SVGAGI (reference sequence). V was clipped by 0 bases and J by 10 bases, with 13 bases between them. CDR3 DNA: TGTGCCAGCAGTTACTCGAGCGCCGCCCCGGAGCAGTTCTTC. Residues: CASSYSSAAPEQFF.

The chain joins TRBV4-1 to TRBJ2-1; 9 nucleotides match TRBD1. Germline V gene data show CDR1 as MGHRA and CDR2 as YSYEKL. Trimming took 4 bases from V and 2 from J; bases not matched to a gene: 3. The CDR3 is 15 residues long. The CDR3 bases are TGCGCCAGCAGCCGGGGACAGGGAGCCTACAATGAGCAGTTCTTC. Amino acids: CASSRGQGAYNEQFF.

The chain combines TRBV5-1 with TRBJ2-5; 9 bases line up with TRBD2. This CDR3 spans 16 amino acids. The V gene's germline CDR1 is SGHRS and CDR2 YFSETQ. Trimming cost V 1 base and J 4 bases; bases outside gene matches: 8. DNA of the CDR3: TGCGCCAGCAGCTTGAGCGGGGGGACCCCAAGAGAGACCCAGTACTTC. Translating gives CASSLSGGTPRETQYF. The variable domain in full, completed from reference TRBV5-1 and TRBJ2-5, reads KAGVTQTPRYLIKTRGQQVTLSCSPISGHRSVSWYQQTPGQGLQFLFEYFSETQRNKGNFPGRFSGRQFSNSRSEMNVSTLELGDSALYLCASSLSGGTPRETQYFGPGTRLLVL.

The CDR3 DNA follows: TGTGCCAGCAACTCGGACAGGCTTCGTAATCAGCCCCAGCATTTT. It specifies CASNSDRLRNQPQHF. V is TRBV2 and J is TRBJ1-5, with TRBD1 matching 7 bases. Germline V gene data show CDR1 as SNHLY and CDR2 as FYNNEI. CDR3 length: 15 amino acids. V was clipped by 7 bases and J by 4 bases; unmatched bases: 10.